The clone carrying this T cell receptor beta chain was found once. The CDR3 extends over 13 amino acids. Per the germline V gene, CDR1 is MDHEN and CDR2 is SYDVKM. Trimming removed 6 bases from V and 2 bases from J, with 10 bases in between. This sample is drawn from a study of PD-1 blockade in classical Hodgkin lymphoma. Relapse was seen in all patients after autologous stem cell transplantation, and brentuximab vedotin exposure was variable. Purified CD4+ T cells were obtained from thawed PBMCs through magnetic negative selection. Profiling relied on immunoSEQ multiplex PCR, and the TCRdb table lists in-frame clones only, not all of them. The sample holds around 13,000 clones; about nine tenths are singletons and the top ten take 0.5% to 0.65%.

The rearrangement uses TRBV28 and TRBJ1-1, with D possibly matching TRBD1 (5 bases). This TCR derives from a human donor with classical Hodgkin lymphoma. The sequencing here drew on CD4+ T cells from blood, taken at baseline. CDR3 region: CASSLQENTEAFF. DNA of the CDR3: TGTGCCAGCAGCCTACAGGAAAACACTGAAGCTTTCTTT.